The 26 T cell receptor beta chains given below trace back to one sample, sequenced in a study of blood T cell repertoires in COVID-19. Only in-frame clones appear in the TCRdb table, and some are missing; sequencing was by immunoSEQ multiplex PCR. The sample has around 92,000 clones, around 83% seen once. The sample consisted of peripheral blood. The receptor set was obtained from a woman in her fifties or sixties in a cohort sampled during active or convalescent COVID-19.

The chain employs TRBV3-1 (or the pseudogene TRBV3-2) and TRBJ2-2; 9 bases are shared with TRBD2. Looked up from germline, CDR1 is LGHDT and CDR2 is YNNKEL (reference sequence). The CDR3 sequence is 15 residues long. J lost 6 bases, V lost 3 bases, and 5 bases had no gene match. The CDR3 DNA is TGTGCCAGCAGCCACGGACTAGCGAAGGCCGGGGAGCTGTTTTTT. Translated: CASSHGLAKAGELFF.

This sequence joins TRBV2 and TRBJ2-7, with a possible D match to TRBD2 (6 bases). V shed 5 bases and J shed 7 bases, with 18 bases lying between them. Germline lookup yields CDR1 SNHLY and CDR2 FYNNEI. The CDR3 is 14 residues long. Written as DNA, the CDR3 is TGTGCCAGCAGTCGACGACTAGTCTACGAAGAGCAGTACTTC. Its protein product is CASSRRLVYEEQYF.

The chain uses TRBV6-5 and TRBJ1-4; 10 nucleotides align to TRBD1. Germline V gene data show CDR1 as MNHEY and CDR2 as SVGAGI. V shed 2 bases and J 4 bases; nucleotides not matched to a gene: 4. This CDR3 is 16 amino acids long. CDR3 bases: TGTGCCAGCAGTTACGGGACAGGGGCCGGTAATGAAAAACTGTTTTTT. Translated, it gives CASSYGTGAGNEKLFF.

CDR3 DNA: TGTGCCAGCAGCCCAGGGATCGGGAATCAGCCCCAGCATTTT. Amino acids: CASSPGIGNQPQHF. V and J are TRBV7-8 and TRBJ1-5; D is possibly TRBD1 (5 bases). Germline CDR1 reads SGHVS; CDR2 reads FQNEAQ. Trimming pared 5 bases from V and 4 bases from J, leaving 12 bases between. The CDR3 contains 14 residues. Full variable domain (outside the CDR3, taken from reference TRBV7-8 and TRBJ1-5): GAGVSQSPRYKVAKRGQDVALRCDPISGHVSLFWYQQALGQGPEFLTYFQNEAQLDKSGLPSDRFFAERPEGSVSTLKIQRTQQEDSAVYLCASSPGIGNQPQHFGDGTRLSIL.

The chain links TRBV6-6 to TRBJ1-5, with D tentatively TRBD1 (6 bases). The CDR3 spans 16 residues. Per germline, CDR1 MNHNY and CDR2 SVGAGI (reference sequence). With 0 bases removed from V and 3 bases from J, the gap between germline ends came to 12 bases. CDR3: CASSYSTGGPNQPQHF. The CDR3 coding sequence is TGTGCCAGCAGTTACTCGACGGGGGGCCCCAATCAGCCCCAGCATTTT.

This clone was observed a single time. V usage is TRBV9 and J usage is TRBJ2-1; 12 nucleotides line up with TRBD2. The CDR3 spans 16 residues. The V segment lost 0 bases and the J segment 9 bases; nucleotides outside the gene matches: 7. In germline, CDR1 is SGDLS, CDR2 YYNGEE. The CDR3 sequence is CASSVAASGRAGEQFF. The CDR3 DNA reads TGTGCCAGCAGCGTAGCGGCTAGCGGGAGGGCCGGTGAGCAGTTCTTC.

The genes are TRBV28 and TRBJ2-1; D not certain. The germline gives CDR1 MDHEN, CDR2 SYDVKM. The CDR3 loop spans 13 amino acids. Trimming stripped 3 bases from V and 7 bases from J, with 10 bases between. CDR3 sequence (DNA): TGTGCCAGCAGTTTCCCCCTCCAGAATGAGCAGTTCTTC. Protein: CASSFPLQNEQFF.

The rearrangement links TRBV10-1 to TRBJ1-6; tentatively, D is TRBD1 (6 bases). Trimming cost V 10 bases and J 8 bases, with 15 bases left between them. The length of the CDR3 is 13 residues. Germline CDR1 WNHNN, CDR2 SYGVQD (reference sequence). CDR3 sequence: CATSRTVDSPLHF. The CDR3 coding sequence is TGCGCCACTTCGCGGACAGTCGATTCACCCCTCCACTTT.

The V gene is TRBV2, the J gene TRBJ2-7; D is perhaps TRBD1 (7 bases). Per germline, CDR1 SNHLY and CDR2 FYNNEI. V was cut by 7 bases and J by 6 bases, with 19 bases left in between. This CDR3 is built from 14 residues. The CDR3 coding sequence is TGTGCCAGCAACCGAGGAGGGGGCGCGGGCGAGCAGTACTTC. This codes for CASNRGGGAGEQYF.

This clone appeared a single time. V is TRBV19 and J is TRBJ1-1; D ambiguous. Germline V gives CDR1 LNHDA, CDR2 SQIVND (reference sequence). V was trimmed by 4 bases and J by 4 bases, leaving 16 bases between them. The CDR3 has 15 amino acids. The CDR3 coding sequence is TGTGCCAGTAGTAGGGCAGCCGGCTGGTCCACTGAAGCTTTCTTT. Residues: CASSRAAGWSTEAFF.

The rearrangement uses TRBV9 and TRBJ2-3; 8 bases map to TRBD2. Germline trimming cut 0 bases from V and 4 bases from J; bases unmatched to any gene: 1. The CDR3 runs to 14 residues. Germline values: CDR1 SGDLS, CDR2 YYNGEE. The CDR3 loop is CASSVEAGADTQYF. CDR3 nucleotide sequence: TGTGCCAGCAGCGTAGAAGCGGGGGCAGATACGCAGTATTTT.

This clone was seen only once. The rearrangement links TRBV11-1 to TRBJ1-1; D remains unclear. The V gene lost 3 bases and the J gene lost 1 base, with 6 bases spanning the gap. The CDR3 is 13 amino acids. Per the germline V gene, CDR1 is SGHAT and CDR2 is FQDESV (reference sequence). DNA of the CDR3: TGTGCCAGCAGCTTGGCCTCGAACACTGAAGCTTTCTTT. Amino acid sequence: CASSLASNTEAFF.

The chain links TRBV6-5 to TRBJ1-5, with D tentatively TRBD1 (6 bases). This CDR3 is built from 15 residues. Trimming removed 8 bases from V and 4 bases from J, with 18 bases in between. Germline CDR1 MNHEY, CDR2 SVGAGI. In DNA, the CDR3 is TGTGCCAGCGGAACCTTTACGGACAGTAATCAGCCCCAGCATTTT. Residues: CASGTFTDSNQPQHF.

This chain uses TRBV12-3 or TRBV12-4 with TRBJ2-3; D is uncertain. This CDR3 comprises 12 residues. Trimming shortened V by 2 bases and J by 4 bases, and 4 bases separated the two germline ends. The CDR3 DNA is TGTGCCAGCAGTTTACCGGCAGATACGCAGTATTTT. This encodes CASSLPADTQYF.

The gene calls are TRBV19 and TRBJ1-1; tentative D call: TRBD1 (5 bases). The CDR3 is 12 residues long. Germline V gene lookup returns CDR1 LNHDA and CDR2 SQIVND (reference sequence). V was clipped by 0 bases and J by 11 bases, with 10 bases between them. The CDR3: CASSIEKGPAFF. The CDR3 nucleotides are TGTGCCAGTAGTATAGAAAAGGGGCCGGCTTTCTTT. The entire variable domain, with the rest obtained from reference TRBV19 and TRBJ1-1, is as follows: DGGITQSPKYLFRKEGQNVTLSCEQNLNHDAMYWYRQDPGQGLRLIYYSQIVNDFQKGDIAEGYSVSREKKESFPLTVTSAQKNPTAFYLCASSIEKGPAFFGQGTRLTVV.

The chain carries TRBV2 and TRBJ1-1; D gene ambiguous. The CDR3 is 14 amino acids. Per germline, CDR1 SNHLY and CDR2 FYNNEI. Trimming cost V 4 bases and J 6 bases, with 15 bases left between them. The CDR3 nucleotides are TGTGCCAGCAGTGGATACAGTATGCTCCCTGAAGCTTTCTTT. Translated, it gives CASSGYSMLPEAFF. The full variable domain, rest sourced from reference TRBV2 and TRBJ1-1, is EPEVTQTPSHQVTQMGQEVILRCVPISNHLYFYWYRQILGQKVEFLVSFYNNEISEKSEIFDDQFSVERPDGSNFTLKIRSTKLEDSAMYFCASSGYSMLPEAFFGQGTRLTVV.

The chain recombines TRBV7-6 with TRBJ2-3, with unresolved D. CDR1 and CDR2 from the germline V gene are SGHVS and FNYEAQ. This CDR3 contains 15 residues. Trimming took 2 bases from V and 0 from J, leaving 9 bases between them. DNA of the CDR3: TGTGCCAGCAGCTTAATCGGTCCTAGCACAGATACGCAGTATTTT. Translation gives CASSLIGPSTDTQYF. The whole variable domain, filled in from reference TRBV7-6 and TRBJ2-3, reads GAGVSQSPRYKVTKRGQDVALRCDPISGHVSLYWYRQALGQGPEFLTYFNYEAQQDKSGLPNDRFSAERPEGSISTLTIQRTEQRDSAMYRCASSLIGPSTDTQYFGPGTRLTVL.

The chain carries TRBV19 and TRBJ2-7, with TRBD1 identical over 7 bases. The ends lost 6 bases at V and 3 bases at J; junction bases unmatched: 5. Looked up from germline, CDR1 is LNHDA and CDR2 is SQIVND (reference sequence). This CDR3 is 13 amino acids long. The CDR3 bases are TGTGCCAGTAGCCCGGGACAGCTCTACGAGCAGTACTTC. It encodes CASSPGQLYEQYF.

This clone was counted a few times. CDR3 protein: CASSLTAGLTNEKLFF. The CDR3 DNA follows: TGTGCCAGCAGCTTAACAGCGGGGCTTACTAATGAAAAACTGTTTTTT. This chain joins TRBV7-8 and TRBJ1-4; a weak D match, TRBD1 (5 bases). The CDR3 spans 16 residues. Germline lookup yields CDR1 SGHVS and CDR2 FQNEAQ. V shed 2 bases and J shed 2 bases, with 12 bases lying between them.

V and J are TRBV10-3 and TRBJ1-5; D is undetermined. V lost 4 bases and J lost 3, with 16 bases in between. The CDR3 is made up of 16 amino acids. Germline V gene lookup returns CDR1 ENHRY and CDR2 SYGVKD. This CDR3 is CAISARGNSNNQPQHF. The CDR3 DNA reads TGTGCCATCAGTGCTAGAGGGAATAGTAACAATCAGCCCCAGCATTTT.

The chain carries TRBV28 and TRBJ1-3; D may be TRBD1 (6 bases). This CDR3 has 17 residues. The V gene's germline CDR1 is MDHEN and CDR2 SYDVKM. V was clipped by 3 bases and J by 2 bases, with 17 bases between them. The CDR3 sequence is CASSLGAIDITGNTIYF. In DNA, the CDR3 is TGTGCCAGCAGTTTGGGGGCCATTGACATAACTGGAAACACCATATATTTT.

The V and J genes are TRBV27 and TRBJ1-1; a possible D gene is TRBD1 (6 bases). The CDR3 spans 11 residues. The germline V gene has CDR1 MNHEY and CDR2 SMNVEV (reference sequence). The germline V and J ends were trimmed by 5 bases and 11 bases, with 12 bases remaining between them. CDR3 in DNA: TGTGCCAGCAGTACCGGACAGACGGCTTTCTTT. It codes for CASSTGQTAFF.

CDR3 sequence (DNA): TGTGCCAGCAGCCCCTTTTTCGGAGCTAATAATTCACCCCTCCACTTT. As protein: CASSPFFGANNSPLHF. The chain employs TRBV3-1 (or the pseudogene TRBV3-2) and TRBJ1-6; D gene unclear. This CDR3 comprises 16 residues. Germline CDR1 is LGHDT and CDR2 is YNNKEL (reference sequence). V lost 4 bases to trimming and J lost 5 bases, with 15 bases between them.

The chain is built from TRBV7-9 and TRBJ1-5, with D tentatively TRBD1 (6 bases). CDR1 SEHNR and CDR2 FQNEAQ come from the germline V gene (reference sequence). The ends were cut back, 7 bases at V and 2 bases at J, with 9 bases in the middle. The CDR3 is 13 residues long. CDR3 DNA: TGTGCCAGCAACAGGGATGGCAATCAGCCCCAGCATTTT. This codes for CASNRDGNQPQHF.

This sequence joins TRBV6-5 and TRBJ1-5; D perhaps matches TRBD1 (6 bases). From germline, CDR1 is MNHEY and CDR2 SVGAGI. The CDR3 has 15 amino acids. The V gene lost 7 bases and the J gene lost 3 bases, with 16 bases spanning the gap. Written as DNA, the CDR3 is TGTGCCAGCACCGCTCAACAGGGTTCCAATCAGCCCCAGCATTTT. Translating gives CASTAQQGSNQPQHF.

The chain links TRBV5-1 to TRBJ1-4; TRBD1 matches 7 bases. V gave up 5 bases and J gave up 1 base; unmatched junction bases: 8. CDR1 is SGHRS, CDR2 YFSETQ, per germline. The CDR3 spans 16 residues. The CDR3 DNA reads as TGCGCCAGCAGTTCCCAGGGGGTTATAACTAATGAAAAACTGTTTTTT. Residues: CASSSQGVITNEKLFF.